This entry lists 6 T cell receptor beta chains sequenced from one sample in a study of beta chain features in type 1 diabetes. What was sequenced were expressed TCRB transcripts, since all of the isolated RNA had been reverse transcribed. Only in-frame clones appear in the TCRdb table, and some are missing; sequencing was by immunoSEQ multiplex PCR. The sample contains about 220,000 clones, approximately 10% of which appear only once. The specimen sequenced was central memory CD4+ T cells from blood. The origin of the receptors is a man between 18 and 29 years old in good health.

The CDR3 region has the DNA TGTGCCAGCAGGCCAGCTAGCGGGAGGACCTACGAGCAGTACTTC. It specifies CASRPASGRTYEQYF. This chain connects TRBV6-6 to TRBJ2-7, with 11 bases lining up with TRBD2. Trimming cost V 6 bases and J 2 bases; bases outside gene matches: 6. The germline V gene encodes CDR1 MNHNY and CDR2 SVGAGI (reference sequence). This CDR3 spans 15 amino acids.

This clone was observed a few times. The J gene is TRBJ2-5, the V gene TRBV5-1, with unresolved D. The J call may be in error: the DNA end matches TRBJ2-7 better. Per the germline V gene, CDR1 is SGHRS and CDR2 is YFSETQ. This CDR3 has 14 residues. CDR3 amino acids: CASSFLWGSYEQYF. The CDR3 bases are TGCGCCAGCAGCTTTCTATGGGGCTCCTACGAGCAGTACTTC.

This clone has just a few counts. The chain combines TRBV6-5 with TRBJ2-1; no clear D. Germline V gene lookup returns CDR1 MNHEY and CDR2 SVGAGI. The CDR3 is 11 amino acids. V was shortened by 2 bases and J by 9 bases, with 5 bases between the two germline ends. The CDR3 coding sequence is TGTGCCAGCAGTTACAAAGTTGAGCAGTTCTTC. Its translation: CASSYKVEQFF.

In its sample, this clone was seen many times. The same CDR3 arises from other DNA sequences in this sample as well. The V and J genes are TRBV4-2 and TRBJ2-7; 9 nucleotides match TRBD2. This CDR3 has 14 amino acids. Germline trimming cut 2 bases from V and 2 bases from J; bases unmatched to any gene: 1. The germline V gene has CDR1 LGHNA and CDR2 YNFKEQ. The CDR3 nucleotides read TGTGCCAGCAGCCAACCTAGCGGGGCCTACGAGCAGTACTTC. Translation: CASSQPSGAYEQYF.

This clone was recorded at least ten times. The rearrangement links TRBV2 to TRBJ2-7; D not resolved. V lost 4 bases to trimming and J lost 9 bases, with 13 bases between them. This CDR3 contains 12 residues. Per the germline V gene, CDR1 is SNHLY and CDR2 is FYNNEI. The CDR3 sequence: CASSADQSGQYF. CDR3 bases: TGTGCCAGCAGTGCAGATCAGTCAGGGCAGTACTTC.

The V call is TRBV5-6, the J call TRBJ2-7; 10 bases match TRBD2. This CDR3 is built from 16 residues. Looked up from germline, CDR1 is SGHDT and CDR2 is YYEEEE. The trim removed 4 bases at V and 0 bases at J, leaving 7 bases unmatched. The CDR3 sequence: CASSTLRTSGSYEQYF. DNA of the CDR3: TGTGCCAGCAGCACCCTTAGGACTAGCGGCTCCTACGAGCAGTACTTC.